The 15 T cell receptor beta chains reported below all come from one sample, sequenced in a study of metastatic and nonmetastatic thyroid tumors. TCRdb re-called the PCR reads with MiXCR. The sample has some 13,000 clones, about 33% seen once. All patients were untreated before thyroid surgery. The material sequenced was tumor tissue. The receptors come from a female donor with papillary thyroid cancer or a benign thyroid nodule (not recorded which). Some clones in this sample may be carry-over from other donors' samples.

The chain joins TRBV27 to TRBJ1-6; D not resolved. Trimming took off 10 bases at V and 4 bases at J, with 17 bases between the two ends. The CDR3 covers 15 residues. CDR1 is MNHEY and CDR2 is SMNVEV in the germline V gene (reference sequence). The CDR3 protein is CATMFSLVYNSPLHF. DNA of the CDR3: TGTGCCACCATGTTTTCCTTGGTTTATAATTCACCCCTCCACTTT.

This clone turned up a few times. The chain couples TRBV2 to TRBJ2-5; 8 bases are a match to TRBD1. The junction had 6 bases not matched to a gene; V was cut back by 5 bases and J by 4 bases. Germline V gene data show CDR1 as SNHLY and CDR2 as FYNNEI. The length of the CDR3 is 14 residues. The CDR3 bases are TGTGCCAGCAGTCTAAGGACAGGGAGAGAGACCCAGTACTTC. It is translated as CASSLRTGRETQYF.

In the case of this clone: As the CDR3 is not closed by the conserved phenylalanine or tryptophan, this likely results from a read error. The chain joins TRBV5-1 to TRBJ2-3; 7 nucleotides agree with TRBD2. The CDR3 spans 17 residues. Trimming at V came to 3 bases and at J to 8 bases, leaving 18 bases not matched to a gene. Germline-derived CDR1 and CDR2 are SGHRS and YFSETQ. This CDR3 is CASSSPVGRETLATQYS. The CDR3, as DNA: TGCGCCAGCAGCTCCCCGGTAGGGCGGGAGACCCTAGCTACGCAGTATTCT.

V and J are TRBV5-8 and TRBJ2-7; D uncertain. The CDR3 length is 12 residues. V lost 6 bases to trimming and J lost 6 bases, with 13 bases between them. Germline CDR1 and CDR2: SGHTS and YDEGEE. The CDR3 DNA is TGTGCCAGCACCTTACGAGGTCGCGAGCAGTACTTC. Translating it yields CASTLRGREQYF.

This rearrangement joins TRBV6-1 to TRBJ2-2, with D possibly matching TRBD1 (8 bases). Trimming took 5 bases from V and 15 from J, leaving 25 bases between them. In germline, CDR1 is MNHNS, CDR2 SASEGT. The CDR3 length is 15 residues. In DNA form, the CDR3 reads TGTGCCAGCAGTTCACCCAGGGGGCTCACCGGGGGGATGTTTTTT. Protein product: CASSSPRGLTGGMFF.

The chain joins TRBV5-1 to TRBJ1-2; maybe TRBD1 (6 bases). Trimming removed 4 bases from V and 4 bases from J, with 17 bases in between. This CDR3 is built from 15 residues. In germline, CDR1 is SGHRS, CDR2 YFSETQ. The CDR3 bases are TGCGCCAGCAGCCTGGCCGGGGGGCAAGGCTATGGCTACACCTTC. As protein: CASSLAGGQGYGYTF.

With respect to this clone: A much larger clone differs by one base, so this may be a read error. This rearrangement joins TRBV11-1 to TRBJ2-3, with D possibly being TRBD1 (5 bases). CDR1 is SGHAT and CDR2 is FQDESV in the germline V gene (reference sequence). The V and J ends lost 5 bases and 3 bases respectively, with 18 bases between them. The CDR3 loop spans 16 amino acids. The CDR3 loop reads CASSTGRQSRTDTQYF. The CDR3 nucleotides are TGTGCCAGCAGCACCGGAAGACAGTCCCGGACAGATACGCAGTATTTT.

Judged by abundance, this clone is medium-sized. The chain couples TRBV6-2 or TRBV6-3 to TRBJ2-7; 11 nucleotides match TRBD1. Germline CDR1 is MNHEY and CDR2 is SVGEGT. V was pared by 6 bases and J by 5 bases, with 12 bases of the junction left unmatched. This CDR3 contains 16 residues. CDR3 bases: TGTGCCAGCAGAGGGTTGGGACAGGGGGGCTTGGACGAGCAGTACTTC. Translation: CASRGLGQGGLDEQYF.

There are a few counts of this clone. The chain couples TRBV12-3 or TRBV12-4 to TRBJ1-4, with TRBD1 matching over 9 bases. The junction had 1 base not matched to a gene; V was cut back by 6 bases and J by 5 bases. The CDR3 runs to 13 residues. The CDR3 region is CASRGQGNEKLFF. The CDR3 DNA reads as TGTGCCAGCAGGGGACAGGGAAATGAAAAACTGTTTTTT.

In this sample, this clone turned up a few times. The chain carries TRBV6-2 or TRBV6-3 and TRBJ2-7; 11 nucleotides agree with TRBD2. The CDR3 totals 15 residues. Germline trimming cut 5 bases from V and 1 base from J; bases unmatched to any gene: 4. Germline V CDR1 and CDR2: MNHEY, SVGEGT. CDR3 region: CASSPVAGGSYEQYF. CDR3 sequence (DNA): TGTGCCAGCAGTCCCGTAGCGGGAGGGTCCTACGAGCAGTACTTC.

The chain has TRBV5-1 and TRBJ2-2; D tentatively reads TRBD1 or TRBD2 (5 bases each). This CDR3 is built from 16 residues. The V and J ends lost 3 bases and 2 bases respectively, with 14 bases between them. CDR1 and CDR2 from the germline V gene are SGHRS and YFSETQ. Here the CDR3 reads CASSSGTTSNTGELFF. The CDR3 DNA reads TGCGCCAGCAGCTCCGGGACGACGAGCAACACCGGGGAGCTGTTTTTT. The entire variable domain, with the rest obtained from reference TRBV5-1 and TRBJ2-2, is as follows: KAGVTQTPRYLIKTRGQQVTLSCSPISGHRSVSWYQQTPGQGLQFLFEYFSETQRNKGNFPGRFSGRQFSNSRSEMNVSTLELGDSALYLCASSSGTTSNTGELFFGEGSRLTVL.

V is TRBV20-1 and J is TRBJ2-1; TRBD1 is a possible D gene (6 bases). Germline lookup yields CDR1 DFQATT and CDR2 SNEGSKA (reference sequence). Between the trimmed V and J ends, which lost 2 bases and 1 base, there was a span of 9 bases. The CDR3 consists of 14 residues. The CDR3 reads CSARWDISYNEQFF. The CDR3 region has the DNA TGCAGTGCTAGATGGGACATTTCCTACAATGAGCAGTTCTTC.

There are a few counts of this clone. CDR3 nucleotide sequence: TGTGCCAGCAGTTTCCCAGGAGGGGGCTACGAGCAGTACTTC. Its protein is CASSFPGGGYEQYF. The rearrangement links TRBV28 to TRBJ2-7; perhaps D is TRBD1 or TRBD2 (6 bases each). Germline CDR1 MDHEN, CDR2 SYDVKM. The CDR3 has 14 residues. V was pared by 3 bases and J by 3 bases, with 12 bases between.

The chain uses TRBV20-1 and TRBJ2-7; 11 bases agree with TRBD2. Per the germline V gene, CDR1 is DFQATT and CDR2 is SNEGSKA (reference sequence). This CDR3 is built from 16 residues. With 3 bases clipped from V and 4 bases from J, the junction kept 11 bases outside the gene matches. Written as DNA, the CDR3 is TGCAGTGCTAGGGGGGTAGCGGGAGGGTCCTTGTACGAGCAGTACTTC. It translates to CSARGVAGGSLYEQYF.

The rearrangement joins TRBV30 to TRBJ2-7; 7 bases line up with TRBD2. Germline loops: CDR1 GTSNPN, CDR2 SVGIG (reference sequence). The CDR3 covers 15 residues. V shed 0 bases, J shed 4 bases, and the junction held 9 bases outside the gene matches. The CDR3 sequence: CAWSVPGGIFYEQYF. In nucleotides, the CDR3 is TGTGCCTGGAGTGTACCGGGAGGAATATTTTACGAGCAGTACTTC.